Following are 27 T cell receptor beta chains from one sample sequenced in a study of blood T cells in healthy people across ages. Primers used in a second PCR of about 6 to 11 cycles were a sample-barcoded 5' primer and a J-beta primer mix. MiXCR was run by TCRdb on the 5' RACE reads, yielding one entry per CDR3 protein. Here the sample spans 630,000 or so distinct CDR3 sequences, less than 35% being singletons. Sequenced: blood. The source is a woman older than 75 in good health.

The chain carries TRBV2 and TRBJ1-2, with 8 bases lining up with TRBD1. The junction had 8 bases not matched to a gene; V was cut back by 6 bases and J by 5 bases. The germline V gene encodes CDR1 SNHLY and CDR2 FYNNEI. The CDR3 covers 14 residues. For the CDR3, the DNA is TGTGCCAGCAGCCCGGGACAGGCCCCTTATGGCTACACCTTC. Protein: CASSPGQAPYGYTF.

This clonotype was seen ten or more times. The gene calls are TRBV15 and TRBJ2-5; TRBD1 matches 8 bases. Trimming cost V 3 bases and J 5 bases; bases outside gene matches: 8. Germline CDR1 LNHNV, CDR2 YYDKDF (reference sequence). This CDR3 has 15 residues. CDR3 residues: CATSRLGQDGETQYF. The CDR3 bases are TGTGCCACCAGCAGGTTGGGACAGGACGGCGAGACCCAGTACTTC. Full variable domain (outside the CDR3, taken from reference TRBV15 and TRBJ2-5): DAMVIQNPRYQVTQFGKPVTLSCSQTLNHNVMYWYQQKSSQAPKLLFHYYDKDFNNEADTPDNFQSRRPNTSFCFLDIRSPGLGDTAMYLCATSRLGQDGETQYFGPGTRLLVL.

This clonotype was picked up a small number of times. This chain joins TRBV7-2 and TRBJ2-4, with 8 bases identical to TRBD2. After removal of 3 bases from V and 8 bases from J, the junction contained 9 bases not matched to a gene. The germline V gene encodes CDR1 SGHTA and CDR2 FQGNSA. CDR3 length equals 15 residues. CDR3 sequence (DNA): TGTGCCAGCAGCTTCCCCACTAGCGGTGCCCACATTCAGTACTTC. Translating gives CASSFPTSGAHIQYF. The variable domain in full, completed from reference TRBV7-2 and TRBJ2-4, reads GAGVSQSPSNKVTEKGKDVELRCDPISGHTALYWYRQSLGQGLEFLIYFQGNSAPDKSGLPSDRFSAERTGGSVSTLTIQRTQQEDSAVYLCASSFPTSGAHIQYFGAGTRLSVL.

This clonotype was seen ten or more times. This chain uses TRBV24-1 with TRBJ2-5; weak D call: TRBD2 (5 bases). Germline CDR1 reads KGHDR; CDR2 reads SFDVKD. V lost 1 base to trimming and J lost 5 bases, with 10 bases between them. CDR3 size: 14 residues. The CDR3 nucleotides read TGTGCCACCAGTGATTTAGAGGGTCGGGAGACCCAGTACTTC. Protein sequence: CATSDLEGRETQYF.

This clonotype was recorded many times. This chain links TRBV5-1 with TRBJ2-5; 7 bases are a match to TRBD1. Germline V gives CDR1 SGHRS, CDR2 YFSETQ. V lost 4 bases and J lost 1; bases outside the gene matches: 4. The CDR3 spans 14 residues. The DNA for the CDR3 is TGCGCCAGCAGCATAAGGGGGCCCCAAGAGACCCAGTACTTC. Translation gives CASSIRGPQETQYF.

In this sample, this clonotype turned up many times. The V and J genes are TRBV29-1 and TRBJ2-7; 7 nucleotides line up with TRBD2. Germline V gene lookup returns CDR1 SQVTM and CDR2 ANQGSEA. V lost 2 bases to trimming and J lost 1 base; unmatched junction nucleotides: 11. The length of the CDR3 is 16 residues. The DNA for the CDR3 is TGCAGCGTTGAAAGTACTCAGGGCGGGAGTTCCTACGAGCAGTACTTC. Its translation: CSVESTQGGSSYEQYF.

This clonotype appeared many times. V is TRBV19 and J is TRBJ2-5, with a tentative D call TRBD1 (6 bases). V was cut by 6 bases and J by 2 bases, with 10 bases left in between. This CDR3 is built from 13 residues. Looked up from germline, CDR1 is LNHDA and CDR2 is SQIVND (reference sequence). CDR3 region: CASRTTGQETQYF. The CDR3 DNA sequence: TGTGCCAGTAGAACTACAGGGCAAGAGACCCAGTACTTC.

With respect to this clonotype: One junction end disagrees with the germline gene, perhaps due to a read error. The V and J genes are TRBV6-2 or TRBV6-3 and TRBJ2-1, with 9 bases that match TRBD1. In germline, CDR1 is MNHEY, CDR2 SVGEGT. CDR3 size: 17 residues. CDR3 nucleotides: TGTGTCAGCAGTCCCTTATCCGGGACAGGGCCCTACAATGAGCAGTTCTTC. It yields the protein CVSSPLSGTGPYNEQFF.

This clonotype turned up a few times. J is TRBJ1-5 and V is TRBV12-3 or TRBV12-4, with a possible D match to TRBD1 (6 bases). Trimming removed 7 bases from V and 3 bases from J, with 19 bases in between. The CDR3 runs 16 residues. CDR3 sequence (DNA): TGTGCCAGCACCCTCCGGACGGGACAAGACAATCAGCCCCAGCATTTT. Translating gives CASTLRTGQDNQPQHF.

This clonotype was seen many times. The chain is built from TRBV7-2 and TRBJ2-5, with a tentative D call TRBD2 (6 bases). The CDR3 runs to 15 residues. Trimming removed 5 bases at V and 1 base at J, with 14 bases between. Germline-derived CDR1 and CDR2 are SGHTA and FQGNSA. The CDR3 reads CASSPPAGTQETQYF. The CDR3, as DNA: TGTGCCAGCAGCCCCCCGGCGGGGACCCAAGAGACCCAGTACTTC.

This clonotype was seen repeatedly, ten times or more. The J gene is TRBJ2-1, the V gene TRBV7-9; 12 bases fit TRBD2. The V segment lost 5 bases and the J segment 5 bases; nucleotides outside the gene matches: 7. Germline V lookup: CDR1 SEHNR, CDR2 FQNEAQ (reference sequence). This CDR3 region has 16 residues. CDR3 sequence (DNA): TGTGCCAGCAGCCTCCTGACTAGCGGGGGCCACAATGAGCAGTTCTTC. This translates into CASSLLTSGGHNEQFF.

CDR3 sequence: CSAIGTNQETQYF. DNA of the CDR3: TGCAGCGCTATCGGGACTAACCAAGAGACCCAGTACTTC. V gene TRBV29-1 combines with J gene TRBJ2-5; 7 positions agree with TRBD2. The J segment lost 0 bases and the V segment lost 7 bases, leaving 5 bases of the junction unmatched. The germline V gene encodes CDR1 SQVTM and CDR2 ANQGSEA. CDR3 size: 13 residues.

This clonotype was observed a handful of times. A clone one base away is much larger, so this may be a read error. The chain couples TRBV20-1 to TRBJ2-3; D could derive from TRBD1 or TRBD2 (5 bases each). The CDR3 spans 11 residues. Germline V gene lookup returns CDR1 DFQATT and CDR2 SNEGSKA (reference sequence). CDR3 residues: CRAGDVPFQYF. As DNA, the CDR3 is TGCAGGGCTGGGGACGTCCCTTTTCAGTATTTT.

This clonotype was picked up many times. The chain recombines TRBV7-6 with TRBJ1-5; 7 bases map to TRBD1. The CDR3 covers 16 residues. V shed 1 base, J shed 5 bases, and the junction held 8 bases outside the gene matches. The germline gives CDR1 SGHVS, CDR2 FNYEAQ. The CDR3 is CASSLVPTGYDQPQHF. DNA for the CDR3: TGTGCCAGCAGCTTAGTACCGACAGGGTATGATCAGCCCCAGCATTTT.

This clonotype was observed many times. This chain uses TRBV7-6 with TRBJ1-6, with TRBD1 matching over 7 bases. Germline V gene data show CDR1 as SGHVS and CDR2 as FNYEAQ. V lost 5 bases and J lost 10; bases outside the gene matches: 8. The CDR3 contains 14 residues. CDR3: CASSRSGQSSPLHF. In DNA, the CDR3 is TGTGCCAGCAGCCGATCGGGACAGTCCTCACCCCTCCACTTT.

The V gene is TRBV7-6, the J gene TRBJ2-7; 8 bases map to TRBD2. The CDR3 is 12 amino acids. V was pared by 2 bases and J by 7 bases, with 1 base of the junction left unmatched. The germline V gene encodes CDR1 SGHVS and CDR2 FNYEAQ. In DNA form, the CDR3 reads TGTGCCAGCAGCTTACCTAGCGGGGAGCAGTACTTC. Translated, it gives CASSLPSGEQYF.

The genes are TRBV30 and TRBJ1-2; weak D call: TRBD1 (5 bases). This CDR3 region has 12 residues. Trimming removed 7 bases at V and 4 bases at J, with 13 bases between. Germline V lookup: CDR1 GTSNPN, CDR2 SVGIG (reference sequence). As DNA, the CDR3 is TGTGCCTATAGCTCAGGGACCTATGGCTACACCTTC. Its protein product is CAYSSGTYGYTF. The full variable domain, with the rest looked up from reference TRBV30 and TRBJ1-2, is SQTIHQWPATLVQPVGSPLSLECTVEGTSNPNLYWYRQAAGRGLQLLFYSVGIGQISSEVPQNLSASRPQDRQFILSSKKLLLSDSGFYLCAYSSGTYGYTFGSGTRLTVV.

This clonotype was picked up many times. This chain uses TRBV5-1 with TRBJ2-5; 7 bases map to TRBD1. The end of the DNA fits TRBJ2-7 better, so the J call may be wrong. CDR3 length: 14 residues. CDR1 is SGHRS, CDR2 YFSETQ, per germline. CDR3 amino acids: CASSLGTATAEQYF. Here the CDR3 DNA reads TGCGCCAGCAGCTTAGGGACAGCGACAGCCGAGCAGTACTTC.

This clonotype was seen at least ten times. V is TRBV6-5 and J is TRBJ1-5, with 9 bases aligning to TRBD1. V shed 6 bases and J 1 base; nucleotides not matched to a gene: 4. In germline, CDR1 is MNHEY, CDR2 SVGAGI. This CDR3 has 15 amino acids. CDR3 nucleotide sequence: TGTGCCAGCAGCACTGGGACAGGGAGCAATCAGCCCCAGCATTTT. It yields the protein CASSTGTGSNQPQHF.

This clonotype was detected many times. The rearrangement uses TRBV3-1 and TRBJ2-7; possibly TRBD2 for D (5 bases). Germline CDR1 LGHDT, CDR2 YNNKEL (reference sequence). Trimming left V 4 bases short and J 7 bases short, with 14 bases between. CDR3 size: 13 residues. The CDR3 protein is CASSPTRSGEQYF. DNA for the CDR3: TGTGCCAGCAGCCCGACCCGATCGGGGGAGCAGTACTTC.

As regards this clonotype: A read error is possible here, since a much larger clone lies one base away. The gene calls are TRBV7-2 and TRBJ1-2; D is unclear. Germline V gives CDR1 SGHTA, CDR2 FQGNSA. The CDR3 covers 15 residues. V was cut by 5 bases and J by 5 bases, with 18 bases left in between. CDR3 sequence: CASSEIGNGVYGYTF. The CDR3 nucleotides read TGTGCCAGCAGCGAAATAGGGAACGGGGTATATGGCTACACCTTC.

Many counts were recorded for this clonotype. It may be a read error: a sequence one base away is much more abundant. The chain employs TRBV5-1 and TRBJ2-5; 9 bases fit TRBD2. CDR3 length equals 16 residues. CDR1 and CDR2 (germline): SGHRS, YFSETQ. The V segment lost 4 bases and the J segment 11 bases; nucleotides outside the gene matches: 18. In nucleotides, the CDR3 is TGCGCCAGCAGCAATGGGGCTAGCGGGGACGGGAATGAGCAGTACTTC. Amino acid sequence: CASSNGASGDGNEQYF.

This clonotype was recorded at least ten times. This chain joins TRBV20-1 and TRBJ1-1; a weak D match, TRBD1 (6 bases). The CDR3 runs 15 residues. V was clipped by 2 bases and J by 0 bases, with 13 bases between them. CDR1 and CDR2 from the germline V gene are DFQATT and SNEGSKA (reference sequence). This chain's CDR3 is CSARSTGTMNTEAFF. The CDR3 bases are TGCAGTGCTAGAAGCACAGGGACCATGAACACTGAAGCTTTCTTT.

The chain employs TRBV11-2 and TRBJ2-3, with 12 nucleotides matching TRBD2. Germline V lookup: CDR1 SGHAT, CDR2 FQNNGV. The CDR3 extends over 17 amino acids. The V gene end was trimmed by 5 bases and the J gene end by 0 bases; junction bases not matched to a gene: 6. The CDR3 sequence is CASSPGLAGLSTDTQYF. The CDR3 coding sequence is TGTGCCAGCAGCCCCGGACTAGCGGGGCTCAGCACAGATACGCAGTATTTT.

This clonotype showed up many times. The genes are TRBV20-1 and TRBJ2-7, with 12 bases matching TRBD2. Germline trimming cut 4 bases from V and 7 bases from J; bases unmatched to any gene: 5. Germline CDR1 reads DFQATT; CDR2 reads SNEGSKA (reference sequence). The CDR3 extends over 13 amino acids. DNA for the CDR3: TGCAGTGCTACGACTAGCGGGGGTTGGGAGCAGTACTTC. Residues: CSATTSGGWEQYF.

To note about this clonotype: Possible read error: a much larger clone is one base away. The chain is built from TRBV2 and TRBJ2-4; D is tentatively TRBD1 or TRBD2 (6 bases each). TRBJ2-7 explains the end of the DNA better; the J call may be wrong. This CDR3 region has 13 residues. Per the germline V gene, CDR1 is SNHLY and CDR2 is FYNNEI. CDR3 bases: TGTGCCACCGGAATAGGGGGGACCTACGAGCAGTACTTC. This sequence encodes CATGIGGTYEQYF.

CDR3 sequence (DNA): TGCGCCAGCAGCCCCCGACAGACCGGGGAGCTGTTTTTT. Amino acids: CASSPRQTGELFF. V gene TRBV5-1 combines with J gene TRBJ2-2; D might be TRBD1 (5 bases). The CDR3 contains 13 residues. CDR1 is SGHRS, CDR2 YFSETQ, per germline. Trimming removed 4 bases at V and 5 bases at J, with 9 bases between.